One T cell receptor (beta chain) is described in this entry. The source of the sample is a study of T cell repertoires in cytomegalovirus infection. TCRdb called the reads again in MiXCR, with one record for every CDR3 protein. In the table there are 350,000 to 550,000 distinct CDR3 sequences, under 40% of which are singletons. The V gene lost 4 bases and the J gene lost 5 bases, with 14 bases spanning the gap. Germline V gives CDR1 MGHDK, CDR2 SYGVNS. This CDR3 spans 14 amino acids. This TCR derives from a human donor in good health (CMV status not recorded). Some clones in this sample may be carry-over from other donors' samples. Sequencing was done on a sample of PBMCs. The J gene is TRBJ1-1, the V gene TRBV25-1, with D possibly matching TRBD1 (6 bases). The CDR3 DNA follows: TGTGCCAGCAGTGCCACACAGGGTTTTACTGAAGCTTTCTTT. The encoded protein is CASSATQGFTEAFF.